The 9 T cell receptor beta chains below were found in one sample sequenced in a study of blood T cell repertoires in COVID-19. Repertoires were generated with immunoSEQ multiplex PCR, while TCRdb's copy carries only in-frame clones and drops some. The table lists 62,000 or so clones, 70% to 90% of them singletons, with over 1.3% in the top ten. Sequenced sample: peripheral blood. Receptors were obtained from an older woman with acute or convalescent COVID-19.

The chain joins TRBV3-1 (or the pseudogene TRBV3-2) to TRBJ1-5, with 10 bases aligning to TRBD1. The CDR3 consists of 15 residues. Per germline, CDR1 LGHDT and CDR2 YNNKEL (reference sequence). With 4 bases clipped from V and 4 bases from J, the junction kept 4 bases outside the gene matches. As DNA, the CDR3 is TGTGCCAGCAGCCCAGACAGGGGGCTTAATCAGCCCCAGCATTTT. The encoded protein is CASSPDRGLNQPQHF.

The chain joins TRBV2 to TRBJ2-5, with 8 bases fitting TRBD2. Germline V gene data show CDR1 as SNHLY and CDR2 as FYNNEI. The V segment lost 6 bases and the J segment 1 base; nucleotides outside the gene matches: 7. CDR3 size: 15 residues. CDR3 residues: CASRKIAGTQETQYF. CDR3 DNA sequence: TGTGCCAGCAGGAAGATAGCGGGGACCCAAGAGACCCAGTACTTC.

The V call is TRBV27, the J call TRBJ1-4; TRBD1 matches at 8 bases. The germline V gene has CDR1 MNHEY and CDR2 SMNVEV (reference sequence). Unmatched junction bases numbered 10, after V lost 4 bases and J lost 0 bases. CDR3 length equals 18 residues. The CDR3 spells CASSSGGGKLTTNEKLFF. The CDR3 DNA reads as TGTGCCAGCAGTTCAGGGGGCGGAAAGCTCACAACTAATGAAAAACTGTTTTTT.

The sample holds a few counts of this clone. CDR3 DNA sequence: TGTGCCAGCAGCTTAGACCGGACACGGGCTTATGGCTACACCTTC. It translates to CASSLDRTRAYGYTF. The chain has TRBV7-9 and TRBJ1-2; the D gene is possibly TRBD1 (5 bases). The CDR3 loop spans 15 amino acids. Germline-derived CDR1 and CDR2 are SEHNR and FQNEAQ (reference sequence). Trimming took off 1 base at V and 5 bases at J, with 14 bases between the two ends. Using reference TRBV7-9 and TRBJ1-2 for the parts outside the CDR3, the full variable domain is DTGVSQNPRHKITKRGQNVTFRCDPISEHNRLYWYRQTLGQGPEFLTYFQNEAQLEKSRLLSDRFSAERPKGSFSTLEIQRTEQGDSAMYLCASSLDRTRAYGYTFGSGTRLTVV.

This CDR3 is CAISGQNYGYTF. In DNA form, the CDR3 reads TGTGCCATTTCGGGACAGAACTATGGCTACACCTTC. This chain joins TRBV10-3 and TRBJ1-2; 7 positions match TRBD1. The length of the CDR3 is 12 residues. Looked up from germline, CDR1 is ENHRY and CDR2 is SYGVKD. V shed 9 bases, J shed 2 bases, and the junction held 3 bases outside the gene matches.

V usage is TRBV19 and J usage is TRBJ1-3; maybe TRBD1 (6 bases). The germline gives CDR1 LNHDA, CDR2 SQIVND (reference sequence). The germline V and J ends were trimmed by 3 bases and 2 bases, with 8 bases remaining between them. CDR3 length: 14 amino acids. This CDR3 reads CASSIAGAGNTIYF. DNA of the CDR3: TGTGCCAGTAGTATCGCAGGGGCTGGAAACACCATATATTTT.

Points on this clone: Other DNA sequences in the sample encode the same CDR3. The gene calls are TRBV4-1 and TRBJ1-1, with 8 bases identical to TRBD1. Germline V gene sequence: CDR1 MGHRA, CDR2 YSYEKL. V lost 3 bases, J lost 1 base, and 4 bases stayed unmatched. This CDR3 is built from 15 residues. Here the CDR3 reads CASSQGGQGNTEAFF. The CDR3 DNA is TGCGCCAGCAGCCAGGGCGGACAGGGGAACACTGAAGCTTTCTTT.

The chain has TRBV5-5 and TRBJ1-1, with unresolved D. V lost 4 bases and J 6 bases, leaving 10 bases between the germline ends. The CDR3 extends over 12 amino acids. Germline V gene lookup returns CDR1 SGHKS and CDR2 YYEKEE (reference sequence). The CDR3 coding sequence is TGTGCCAGCAGCGGAGGGAGTCCTGAAGCTTTCTTT. Protein: CASSGGSPEAFF.

This chain uses TRBV2 with TRBJ1-2; the match to TRBD1 covers 12 bases. The CDR3 covers 14 residues. Per the germline V gene, CDR1 is SNHLY and CDR2 is FYNNEI. The junction had 8 bases not matched to a gene; V was cut back by 8 bases and J by 7 bases. The CDR3: CASVPGQGAFGYTF. CDR3 in DNA: TGTGCCAGCGTCCCGGGACAGGGGGCTTTTGGCTACACCTTC.